What follows are 8 T cell receptor beta chains derived from one specimen sequenced in a study of spatial heterogeneity in lung cancer (dated by TCRdb to about 2019). The time point label here, explained by the study, means: sample taken at primary tumor resection. Whole RNA extracted from tumor and nontumor lung tissue, or from cryopreserved PBMC samples, was used for TCR sequencing without cell sorting. To prepare the library, 5' RACE was applied. Sequencing instrument: NextSeq 500. The raw public data were reprocessed by TCRdb itself: fastp quality trimming at Q25, MiXCR clonotype calling, in-frame beta chains only. Duplicate CDR3 protein sequences are folded into a single record with the most common DNA and genes. The sample contains 20,000 to 25,000 distinct CDR3 sequences, 3.5% to 5.5% of them found a single time. The top ten clones comprise over 30% of the sample. Here the sequenced sample was PBMCs, taken at surgery. These receptors came from a male donor with early-stage non-small cell lung cancer.

The gene calls are TRBV20-1 and TRBJ2-7; D gene unclear. Between the trimmed V and J ends, which lost 6 bases and 4 bases, there was a span of 13 bases. Germline loops: CDR1 DFQATT, CDR2 SNEGSKA (reference sequence). CDR3 size: 12 residues. CDR3 DNA sequence: TGCAGTGCCCCGAGAGAAGGTTACGAGCAGTACTTC. This gives the protein CSAPREGYEQYF.

This clonotype was found many times. The V call is TRBV4-2, the J call TRBJ2-3; no clear D. The length of the CDR3 is 13 residues. Trimming left V 4 bases short and J 5 bases short, with 10 bases between. Per the germline V gene, CDR1 is LGHNA and CDR2 is YNFKEQ. CDR3 protein: CASSPPWGDTQYF. The CDR3 nucleotides are TGTGCCAGCAGCCCGCCGTGGGGAGATACGCAGTATTTT.

Ten or more counts support this clonotype. Germline and junction disagree at one end, which may indicate a read error. The chain joins TRBV7-7 to TRBJ2-5, with D uncertain. The CDR3 is 12 residues long. The germline CDR1 and CDR2 sequences are SSHAT and FNYEAQ (reference sequence). CDR3 nucleotides: TGTGCTAGCAGTCCCATGACGGAGACCCAGTACTTC. Its translation is CASSPMTETQYF.

This clonotype has a count of ten or more. This rearrangement joins TRBV7-2 to TRBJ2-7, with TRBD2 matching over 11 bases. The CDR3 covers 17 residues. The V gene end was trimmed by 2 bases and the J gene end by 6 bases; junction bases not matched to a gene: 12. Germline V gives CDR1 SGHTA, CDR2 FQGNSA. In DNA form, the CDR3 reads TGTGCCAGCAGCTTAAGGCTCTTAGCGGGAGGGTGGAGCGAGCAGTACTTC. This encodes CASSLRLLAGGWSEQYF.

The table lists this clonotype with many counts. This sequence joins TRBV27 and TRBJ2-2, with D unresolved. Germline CDR1 reads MNHEY; CDR2 reads SMNVEV (reference sequence). Between the trimmed V and J ends, which lost 3 bases and 6 bases, there was a span of 5 bases. The CDR3 is made up of 12 amino acids. The CDR3 DNA sequence: TGTGCCAGCAGTTTCCCTTCCGGGGAGCTGTTTTTT. It yields the protein CASSFPSGELFF.

This clonotype was detected many times. The J gene is TRBJ2-7, the V gene TRBV5-1; D is unclear. The CDR3 has 15 amino acids. CDR1 and CDR2 from the germline V gene are SGHRS and YFSETQ. The V gene lost 4 bases and the J gene lost 0 bases, with 14 bases spanning the gap. The CDR3 nucleotides read TGCGCCAGCAGCCCCGGAGCAGCAAGCTCCTACGAGCAGTACTTC. It codes for CASSPGAASSYEQYF.

This clonotype has ten or more counts. The rearrangement links TRBV11-2 to TRBJ2-7, with 12 bases aligning to TRBD1. The V segment lost 4 bases and the J segment 8 bases; nucleotides outside the gene matches: 9. CDR1 SGHAT and CDR2 FQNNGV come from the germline V gene. The length of the CDR3 is 15 residues. For the CDR3, the DNA is TGTGCCAGCAGCTCGTCCGGGACAGGGGGCGCGAAGCAGTACTTC. It specifies CASSSSGTGGAKQYF.

The sample holds many counts of this clonotype. This chain connects TRBV7-9 to TRBJ2-2, with 8 bases fitting TRBD1. The CDR3 is made up of 17 amino acids. Per the germline V gene, CDR1 is SEHNR and CDR2 is FQNEAQ (reference sequence). The ends lost 5 bases at V and 1 base at J; junction bases unmatched: 9. CDR3 nucleotide sequence: TGTGCCAGCAGCCTAGGACAGGGTGGGGTGAACACCGGGGAGCTGTTTTTT. This sequence encodes CASSLGQGGVNTGELFF.